The T cell receptor (beta chain) described here comes from a study of T cells in localized non-small cell lung cancer. Findings of the study overall: Longer overall survival associated with higher blood T cell density; shorter survival with higher adjacent-lung clonality. Adjacent lung exhibited a median of 57 among the 100 most abundant tumor clones. Tumor showed lower T cell clonality than uninvolved adjacent lung, where it was highest.

The table came from immunoSEQ multiplex PCR; TCRdb's copy has only in-frame clones and leaves some out. The sample shows about 76,000 clones, approximately 84% of them seen only once. V lost 7 bases, J lost 0 bases, and 14 bases lay in between. CDR1 SQVTM and CDR2 ANQGSEA come from the germline V gene. The CDR3 extends over 14 amino acids. Concerning this clone itself: As yet, its antigen is unknown.

The chain combines TRBV29-1 with TRBJ2-3; D gene uncertain. This receptor was identified in a female donor older than 55 with stage I lung adenocarcinoma. This specimen consisted of peripheral blood, obtained before any cancer treatment. CDR3 amino acids: CSAVGDPSTDTQYF. The CDR3 nucleotides read TGCAGCGCCGTTGGGGATCCAAGCACAGATACGCAGTATTTT.